The 11 T cell receptor beta chains below were found in one sample sequenced in a study of blood T cell repertoires in COVID-19. Sequencing used immunoSEQ multiplex PCR; TCRdb keeps in-frame clones, though not all of them. The sample contains around 280,000 clones, approximately 83% of which appear only once. The sample was peripheral blood. These receptors all stem from a woman aged 25 to 39 who had recovered from COVID-19.

Comment on this clone: This same CDR3 is encoded by further DNA sequences in the sample. This sequence joins TRBV9 and TRBJ2-7, with 10 bases lining up with TRBD1. CDR1 SGDLS and CDR2 YYNGEE come from the germline V gene. The CDR3 totals 15 residues. J gave up 2 bases and V 0 bases, and 2 bases lay outside the gene matches. Written as DNA, the CDR3 is TGTGCCAGCAGCGTAGGGGGACAGGGGACCTACGAGCAGTACTTC. Translated, it gives CASSVGGQGTYEQYF.

About this clone itself: The sample holds other DNA sequences that translate to the same CDR3. The chain links TRBV18 to TRBJ2-7, with 7 bases identical to TRBD1. CDR3 length: 15 amino acids. Germline V gene lookup returns CDR1 KGHSH and CDR2 LQKENI. J lost 2 bases, V lost 0 bases, and 4 bases had no gene match. The CDR3 region is CASSPPDRATYEQYF. CDR3 DNA sequence: TGTGCCAGCTCACCACCTGACAGGGCTACCTACGAGCAGTACTTC.

V usage is TRBV6-1 and J usage is TRBJ1-2; D is unresolved. Germline V gene data show CDR1 as MNHNS and CDR2 as SASEGT. The CDR3 totals 14 residues. Trimming shortened V by 0 bases and J by 4 bases, and 9 bases separated the two germline ends. The CDR3 protein is CASSEAGFVYGYTF. For the CDR3, the DNA is TGTGCCAGCAGTGAAGCCGGGTTCGTCTATGGCTACACCTTC.

The chain links TRBV14 to TRBJ2-1; no reliable D call. The V end was cut by 1 base, the J end by 5 bases, with 9 bases between. CDR3 size: 14 residues. CDR1 is SGHDN, CDR2 FVKESK, per germline. The CDR3 region is CASSQASPDNEQFF. CDR3 DNA sequence: TGTGCCAGCAGCCAAGCTTCCCCCGACAATGAGCAGTTCTTC.

The chain has TRBV5-4 and TRBJ2-5; TRBD2 is a possible D gene (5 bases). CDR1 and CDR2 (germline): SGHNT, YYREEE (reference sequence). V lost 0 bases and J lost 5, with 11 bases in between. CDR3 length: 14 residues. In DNA, the CDR3 is TGTGCCAGCAGCTTGGGCCGGGATTCTGAGACCCAGTACTTC. Protein product: CASSLGRDSETQYF. Together with reference TRBV5-4 and TRBJ2-5, the CDR3 gives the full variable domain: ETGVTQSPTHLIKTRGQQVTLRCSSQSGHNTVSWYQQALGQGPQFIFQYYREEENGRGNFPPRFSGLQFPNYSSELNVNALELDDSALYLCASSLGRDSETQYFGPGTRLLVL.

This clone was counted once. The chain employs TRBV12-2 and TRBJ2-1; the table's D call, TRBD2, was not checked against the DNA. TRBV12-2 has pseudogene status. CDR3 length: 19 amino acids. CDR3 residues: CASRSLQASGRGGLNEQFF. Written as DNA, the CDR3 is TGTGCAAGTCGCTCGCTACAGGCTAGCGGGAGGGGGGGGTTAAATGAGCAGTTCTTC.

This clone has just a few counts. V and J are TRBV4-3 and TRBJ2-3, with a tentative D call TRBD1 (5 bases). Trimming shortened V by 1 base and J by 0 bases, and 8 bases separated the two germline ends. This CDR3 has 15 residues. The germline V gene has CDR1 LGHNA and CDR2 YSLEER. The CDR3 DNA reads as TGCGCCAGCAGCCAAGTGCAGGGTAGCACAGATACGCAGTATTTT. It translates to CASSQVQGSTDTQYF.

This clone was seen more than once but under ten times. The chain joins TRBV7-3 to TRBJ1-6; 7 nucleotides agree with TRBD1. Trimming removed 2 bases from V and 7 bases from J; junction bases left unmatched: 5. The CDR3 has 15 residues. Germline lookup yields CDR1 SGHTA and CDR2 FQGTGA. The CDR3 DNA sequence: TGTGCCAGCAGCTTATCGGGGACAGCAAATTCACCCCTCCACTTT. Translated, it gives CASSLSGTANSPLHF.

Ten or more counts support this clone. This rearrangement joins TRBV6-5 to TRBJ2-7; 8 bases line up with TRBD1. Germline V gives CDR1 MNHEY, CDR2 SVGAGI. This CDR3 comprises 15 residues. V shed 6 bases and J 2 bases; nucleotides not matched to a gene: 9. CDR3 sequence (DNA): TGTGCCAGCAGAGTTGCCGGGACAGGACCCTACGAGCAGTACTTC. This gives the protein CASRVAGTGPYEQYF.

V and J are TRBV2 and TRBJ1-2; 11 positions match TRBD1. With V trimmed by 6 bases and J by 8 bases, 8 bases remained unmatched. The CDR3 has 14 amino acids. From germline, CDR1 is SNHLY and CDR2 FYNNEI. CDR3 bases: TGTGCCAGCAGGGTCGGGACAGGGGGTGGCGGCTACACCTTC. Its protein product is CASRVGTGGGGYTF. The whole variable domain, remainder taken from reference TRBV2 and TRBJ1-2, is EPEVTQTPSHQVTQMGQEVILRCVPISNHLYFYWYRQILGQKVEFLVSFYNNEISEKSEIFDDQFSVERPDGSNFTLKIRSTKLEDSAMYFCASRVGTGGGGYTFGSGTRLTVV.

This sequence joins TRBV9 and TRBJ1-5; no clear D. CDR3 length: 13 amino acids. V dropped 2 bases and J dropped 4 bases, with 7 bases sitting between them. Per the germline V gene, CDR1 is SGDLS and CDR2 is YYNGEE. The CDR3 bases are TGTGCCAGCAGCGTGGCAAATAATCAGCCCCAGCATTTT. It specifies CASSVANNQPQHF. The full variable domain, rest sourced from reference TRBV9 and TRBJ1-5, is DSGVTQTPKHLITATGQRVTLRCSPRSGDLSVYWYQQSLDQGLQFLIQYYNGEERAKGNILERFSAQQFPDLHSELNLSSLELGDSALYFCASSVANNQPQHFGDGTRLSIL.